The present entry profiles one T cell receptor beta chain with its context. The table lists this clone with a few counts. The specificity of this receptor is unknown. Base quality data are lacking; no much larger clone is found one base away. All of the isolated RNA was reverse transcribed with the High Capacity cDNA Reverse Transcription Kit, so expressed TCRB transcripts were sequenced. Naive, central memory and regulatory T cell samples underwent deep immunoSEQ sequencing, averaging about 3.5 million total reads per sample. After sorted cells were lysed in RLT buffer, RNA was extracted with DNase-treated RNeasy Micro or Mini kits, with the choice depending on cell number. To prevent cross-contamination, every cell subset was processed on its own, while patient and healthy donor samples were processed together. TCRB sequences were amplified from cDNA with the immunoSEQ multiplex PCR, producing 87-bp fragments spanning the CDR3 region. Sequencing of the amplicons was done on the Illumina HiSeq platform. Turning to the authors' computational methods: Synthetic template baselines were used to correct PCR bias computationally, reads within Hamming distance 2 were collapsed together, and singletons that could not be merged were discarded. Reads were aligned against IMGT to assign V, D and J genes, CDR3 length and insertions or deletions at six rearrangement sites. Clonotype counts were normalized to sorted cell number within each subset before computing true diversity and Gini coefficients with the tcR R package. The overlap coefficient, calculated on TCRB nucleotide sequences, was used to quantify repertoire sharing. Out-of-frame TCRB sequences from naive cells were analyzed to stand in for the pre-selection repertoire. TCRdb took this table from immuneACCESS and kept in-frame rearrangements with V and J called. Such tables lack part of the clones; where checked against another copy, unresolved V genes explain under half of the gap, and the rest is unexplained. V and J calls and clone size are given by that table; D and trimming were obtained from the DNA. Here the sample has about 410,000 clones; approximately 15% occur a single time. Of the sample, under 0.04% falls within the top ten clones.

Taken from the germline V gene, the CDR1 and CDR2 loops are SGDLS and YYNGEE. From the cysteine up to the phenylalanine, the CDR3 has a length of 13 residues. Of the read, only the CDR3 DNA is kept; its 39 bases are in frame from base 1. V is reduced by 0 bases and J by 5 bases, leaving a spacing of 8 bases between them. This sample was taken from a study of beta chain features in type 1 diabetes listed by TCRdb under 2018. About the investigation overall: Patients and healthy donors did not differ in mean age, gender distribution, total cell number or subset yield. Across all samples, roughly 110,000,000 sorted cells were examined, and cell number per subset correlated strongly with RNA yield. In the study, TCRB repertoires of sorted circulating CD4+ T cell subsets from recently diagnosed type 1 diabetes patients were compared with those of matched healthy donors. Regulatory and stem cell-like memory subsets were obtained from only 8 patients and roughly eight healthy donors, while naive and central memory subsets were obtained from all 28 donors. The study at large found these results: HLA sub-analyses involved small numbers of individuals, so any influence of HLA type on TCRB rearrangement remained unresolved. At VDJ recombination sites, patients with type 1 diabetes made fewer insertions and deleted more nucleotides, a pattern implying thymic rearrangement abnormalities. PCR may preferentially amplify shorter templates, but because patient and control samples were amplified and corrected together, any resulting skew would affect both groups equally. Because cDNA rather than genomic DNA was sequenced, highly expressing activated cells could have been over-represented, although no difference in activation and CD3 levels was found between groups. In all four CD4+ subsets, TCRB CDR3 length was moderately but significantly shorter in type 1 diabetes patients. Naive, central memory and regulatory TCRB repertoires appeared to be more alike among patients than among healthy donors.

From each donor, a single peripheral blood sample of 100 to 150 mL on average was drawn into heparinised tubes. A BD FACSAria II and a panel including CD45RO, CCR7, CD25, CD127, CD95 and CD27 were used to sort naive, central memory, regulatory and stem cell-like memory CD4+ T cells. A purity above 95% was achieved for all sorted populations. PBMCs were isolated immediately by Lymphoprep density gradient centrifugation and stained directly without culture. So that batch effects would be minimized, each experiment stained and sorted samples in pairs, pairing one healthy donor with one patient. The V and J genes are TRBV9 and TRBJ1-2; perhaps TRBD1 is the D gene, with 5 bases matching. Sequencing input: naive CD4+ T cells from blood. The cell subset or site label on this specimen signifies: true naive CD4+ T cells. This TCR was sampled from a young man in good health. The nucleotide sequence is TGTGCCAGCAGCGTAGCAGGGATTTATGGCTACACCTTC. Its product reads: CASSVAGIYGYTF.